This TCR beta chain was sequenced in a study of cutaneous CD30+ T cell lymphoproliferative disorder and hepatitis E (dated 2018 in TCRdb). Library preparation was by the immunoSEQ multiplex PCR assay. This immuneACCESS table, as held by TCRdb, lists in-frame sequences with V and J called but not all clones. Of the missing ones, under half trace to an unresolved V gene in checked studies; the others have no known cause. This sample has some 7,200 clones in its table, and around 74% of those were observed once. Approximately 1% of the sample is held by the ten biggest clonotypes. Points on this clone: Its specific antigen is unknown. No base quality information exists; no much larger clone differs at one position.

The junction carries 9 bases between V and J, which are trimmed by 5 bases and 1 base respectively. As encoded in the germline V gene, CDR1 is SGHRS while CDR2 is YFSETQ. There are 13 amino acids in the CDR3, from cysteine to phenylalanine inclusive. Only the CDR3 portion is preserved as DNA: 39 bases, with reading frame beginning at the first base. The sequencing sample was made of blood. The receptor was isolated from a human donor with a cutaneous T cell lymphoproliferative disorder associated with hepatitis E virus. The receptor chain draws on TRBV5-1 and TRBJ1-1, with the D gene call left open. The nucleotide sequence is TGCGCCAGCAGACAACGGACGAACACTGAAGCTTTCTTT. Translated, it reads CASRQRTNTEAFF.